Many counts were recorded for the clone carrying this T cell receptor (beta chain). One entry per CDR3 protein, called by TCRdb with MiXCR from the reads. The sample consists of about 180,000 distinct CDR3 sequences, about 15% of them appearing once. The sample belongs to a study of T cell repertoires in cytomegalovirus infection. Looked up from germline, CDR1 is SGHTA and CDR2 is FQGNSA. The CDR3 has 15 residues. The J segment lost 7 bases and the V segment lost 4 bases, leaving 9 bases of the junction unmatched. This TCR came from a human donor in good health (CMV status not recorded). Some clones in this sample may be carry-over from other donors' samples. Input material: PBMCs. The chain uses TRBV7-2 and TRBJ1-2, with 10 bases matching TRBD1. The CDR3 DNA follows: TGTGCCAGCAGCTCAAGACAGGGGGCCCTGGGTGGCTACACCTTC. It codes for CASSSRQGALGGYTF.